This entry lists 32 T cell receptor beta chains sequenced from one sample in a study of blood T cell repertoires in COVID-19. TCRdb's table, derived via immunoSEQ multiplex PCR, lists solely in-frame clones and lacks some. In the table there are just under 250,000 clones, around 88% of which are singletons. The sample consisted of peripheral blood. Receptor source: a woman aged 25 to 39 who had recovered from COVID-19.

The chain links TRBV11-1 to TRBJ2-7; maybe TRBD2 (5 bases). The CDR3 totals 15 residues. The germline gives CDR1 SGHAT, CDR2 FQDESV (reference sequence). V was clipped by 2 bases and J by 6 bases, with 17 bases between them. CDR3 in DNA: TGTGCCAGCAGCTTAATTGCGGGCGCGTTCTCCGAGCAGTACTTC. Protein product: CASSLIAGAFSEQYF.

V usage is TRBV6-5 and J usage is TRBJ1-2, with D tentatively TRBD1 (5 bases). The CDR3 runs to 15 residues. The germline V gene encodes CDR1 MNHEY and CDR2 SVGAGI. Trimming stripped 7 bases from V and 2 bases from J, with 17 bases between. The DNA of the CDR3 is TGTGCCAGCACCCCCCGGAGACAGCAAAACTATGGCTACACCTTC. This gives the protein CASTPRRQQNYGYTF.

CDR3 DNA sequence: TGTGCCAGCAGCCCCACAGGAGCAACTAATGAAAAACTGTTTTTT. Translating gives CASSPTGATNEKLFF. V gene TRBV7-3 combines with J gene TRBJ1-4; D is perhaps TRBD1 (5 bases). Trimming shortened V by 5 bases and J by 0 bases, and 10 bases separated the two germline ends. The V gene's germline CDR1 is SGHTA and CDR2 FQGTGA. This CDR3 spans 15 amino acids. The entire variable domain, with the rest obtained from reference TRBV7-3 and TRBJ1-4, is as follows: GAGVSQTPSNKVTEKGKYVELRCDPISGHTALYWYRQSLGQGPEFLIYFQGTGAADDSGLPNDRFFAVRPEGSVSTLKIQRTERGDSAVYLCASSPTGATNEKLFFGSGTQLSVL.

The chain has TRBV10-1 and TRBJ1-2, with TRBD1 identical over 11 bases. The CDR3 contains 14 residues. V gave up 6 bases and J gave up 2 bases; unmatched junction bases: 2. Germline values: CDR1 WNHNN, CDR2 SYGVQD (reference sequence). CDR3 DNA: TGCGCCAGCAGGGGGACAGGGGGAAACTATGGCTACACCTTC. Translated: CASRGTGGNYGYTF.

The chain has TRBV7-6 and TRBJ2-1; 7 positions match TRBD1. V was clipped by 7 bases and J by 0 bases; unmatched bases: 12. The germline V gene encodes CDR1 SGHVS and CDR2 FNYEAQ. The length of the CDR3 is 17 residues. CDR3: CASTPPRQGDSYNEQFF. Written as DNA, the CDR3 is TGTGCCAGCACCCCCCCTCGGCAGGGGGACTCCTACAATGAGCAGTTCTTC.

The J gene is TRBJ2-5, the V gene TRBV18; tentatively, D is TRBD1 (5 bases). Trimming left V 1 base short and J 4 bases short, with 10 bases between. This CDR3 has 14 amino acids. CDR1 is KGHSH and CDR2 is LQKENI in the germline V gene. CDR3 region: CASSPRRGSETQYF. The CDR3 DNA reads TGTGCCAGCTCACCACGAAGGGGTTCAGAGACCCAGTACTTC.

The V and J genes are TRBV6-2 or TRBV6-3 and TRBJ1-6; no firm D call. The CDR3 contains 14 residues. The ends were cut back, 6 bases at V and 7 bases at J, with 13 bases in the middle. CDR1 is MNHEY, CDR2 SVGEGT, per germline. CDR3 DNA: TGTGCCAGCAGCCCTCCGTCGGGGAATTCACCCCTCCACTTT. Protein sequence: CASSPPSGNSPLHF.

V is TRBV18 and J is TRBJ1-2, with 7 bases identical to TRBD1. The germline V gene encodes CDR1 KGHSH and CDR2 LQKENI. J lost 4 bases, V lost 2 bases, and 10 bases had no gene match. CDR3 length: 16 residues. In nucleotides, the CDR3 is TGTGCCAGCTCACCAAGTGTTGAGGGGGCGCGCTATGGCTACACCTTC. This encodes CASSPSVEGARYGYTF. The variable domain in full, completed from reference TRBV18 and TRBJ1-2, reads NAGVMQNPRHLVRRRGQEARLRCSPMKGHSHVYWYRQLPEEGLKFMVYLQKENIIDESGMPKERFSAEFPKEGPSILRIQQVVRGDSAAYFCASSPSVEGARYGYTFGSGTRLTVV.

This chain links TRBV21-1 with TRBJ1-1; TRBD1, the D gene given by the table, was not confirmed from the DNA. TRBV21-1 is deemed a pseudogene. CDR3 size: 15 residues. DNA of the CDR3: TGTGCCAGCAGCAAAAACAGGGCTAGAAACACTGAAGCTTTCTTT. Translated: CASSKNRARNTEAFF.

This clone has just a few counts. The chain couples TRBV2 to TRBJ2-6; 10 bases match TRBD1. V lost 5 bases and J lost 1; bases outside the gene matches: 8. The CDR3 is made up of 18 amino acids. Germline CDR1 and CDR2: SNHLY and FYNNEI. CDR3 nucleotide sequence: TGTGCCAGCAGTCCCGAGGGACAGGGGCTATCTGGGGCCAACGTCCTGACTTTC. Residues: CASSPEGQGLSGANVLTF.

In its sample, this clone was seen once. Additional DNA sequences in this sample encode the identical CDR3. The V call is TRBV5-1, the J call TRBJ1-3; D is ambiguous. V lost 4 bases and J lost 0, with 5 bases in between. The CDR3 runs to 13 residues. Germline V gene lookup returns CDR1 SGHRS and CDR2 YFSETQ. The CDR3 coding sequence is TGCGCCAGCAGCCCGGGCTCTGGAAACACCATATATTTT. Protein product: CASSPGSGNTIYF.

V and J are TRBV10-3 and TRBJ2-2; 9 bases are shared with TRBD1. The trim removed 10 bases at V and 7 bases at J, leaving 16 bases unmatched. The CDR3 extends over 16 amino acids. Germline loops: CDR1 ENHRY, CDR2 SYGVKD. The CDR3 reads CATTDVGQGNGGELFF. Written as DNA, the CDR3 is TGTGCCACCACCGACGTGGGACAGGGAAATGGCGGGGAGCTGTTTTTT.

This clone was picked up a small number of times. The chain carries TRBV28 and TRBJ2-3; no clear D. The CDR3 has 12 residues. Germline V CDR1 and CDR2: MDHEN, SYDVKM. V was cut by 8 bases and J by 1 base, with 7 bases left in between. The CDR3 protein is CASRIGTDTQYF. CDR3 bases: TGTGCCAGCCGTATAGGCACAGATACGCAGTATTTT.

The chain employs TRBV6-5 and TRBJ1-4; a weak D match, TRBD1 (6 bases). With 4 bases removed from V and 8 bases from J, the gap between germline ends came to 17 bases. This CDR3 has 15 residues. Germline loops: CDR1 MNHEY, CDR2 SVGAGI. CDR3 coding DNA: TGTGCCAGCAGTTCGACAGGTCAAAGGTGGGAAAAACTGTTTTTT. This encodes CASSSTGQRWEKLFF.

The chain joins TRBV11-2 to TRBJ1-2, with D unresolved. The CDR3 has 11 residues. The germline V and J ends were trimmed by 3 bases and 8 bases, with 7 bases remaining between them. The germline gives CDR1 SGHAT, CDR2 FQNNGV. The CDR3 DNA sequence: TGTGCCAGCAGCTTTCGGAGAGGCTACACCTTC. Translating it yields CASSFRRGYTF.

CDR3 nucleotide sequence: TGCGCCAGCAGAACCGGGACTCTCGGCAATCAGCCCCAGCATTTT. This sequence encodes CASRTGTLGNQPQHF. The chain combines TRBV23-1 with TRBJ1-5, with D perhaps matching TRBD1 (5 bases). TRBV23-1 is placed among ORFs of uncertain function. V lost 6 bases to trimming and J lost 2 bases, with 14 bases between them. The CDR3 is 15 residues long.

This chain joins TRBV5-1 and TRBJ1-2, with D perhaps TRBD1 (5 bases). Trimming took off 4 bases at V and 8 bases at J, with 18 bases between the two ends. Germline V lookup: CDR1 SGHRS, CDR2 YFSETQ. This CDR3 has 14 residues. DNA of the CDR3: TGCGCCAGCAGCCTAAATACTGACAGCGAAGGCTACACCTTC. Residues: CASSLNTDSEGYTF.

This clone was seen just once. The chain couples TRBV5-1 to TRBJ2-3; D perhaps matches TRBD2 (5 bases). The germline gives CDR1 SGHRS, CDR2 YFSETQ. The V and J ends lost 4 bases and 2 bases respectively, with 11 bases between them. The CDR3 length is 14 residues. The CDR3 sequence: CASSISGYTDTQYF. The CDR3 coding sequence is TGCGCCAGCAGCATCTCGGGGTACACAGATACGCAGTATTTT.

The count of this clone is one. The genes are TRBV29-1 and TRBJ1-1, with D uncertain. The V end was cut by 4 bases, the J end by 1 base, with 7 bases between. The CDR3 has 12 amino acids. CDR1 and CDR2 (germline): SQVTM, ANQGSEA. The CDR3 DNA is TGCAGCGTTGTTGGCAGGAACACTGAAGCTTTCTTT. Protein product: CSVVGRNTEAFF.

Only one count was recorded for this clone. CDR3 nucleotides: TGTGCCAGCAGTGAAGCTGGGGGCGAAACCGGGGAGCTGTTTTTT. This sequence encodes CASSEAGGETGELFF. The rearrangement uses TRBV6-1 and TRBJ2-2; D perhaps matches TRBD1 (6 bases). Germline CDR1 MNHNS, CDR2 SASEGT. CDR3 size: 15 residues. Trimming removed 0 bases at V and 5 bases at J, with 10 bases between.

This clone is a singleton in its sample. The rearrangement joins TRBV5-1 to TRBJ1-5; perhaps TRBD1 as D (6 bases). V gave up 0 bases and J gave up 3 bases, with 10 bases separating them. Germline CDR1 and CDR2: SGHRS and YFSETQ. This CDR3 has 15 residues. The CDR3 nucleotides are TGCGCCAGCAGCTTGGAGGGGGGGAACAATCAGCCCCAGCATTTT. It encodes CASSLEGGNNQPQHF. Drawing the rest from reference TRBV5-1 and TRBJ1-5, the complete variable domain is KAGVTQTPRYLIKTRGQQVTLSCSPISGHRSVSWYQQTPGQGLQFLFEYFSETQRNKGNFPGRFSGRQFSNSRSEMNVSTLELGDSALYLCASSLEGGNNQPQHFGDGTRLSIL.

This clone is a singleton in its sample. This chain connects TRBV6-2 or TRBV6-3 to TRBJ1-3; D call uncertain. The V end was cut by 5 bases, the J end by 0 bases, with 11 bases between. The CDR3 contains 15 residues. Germline V gives CDR1 MNHEY, CDR2 SVGEGT. Here the CDR3 reads CASSPPLASGNTIYF. CDR3 coding DNA: TGTGCCAGCAGTCCCCCTTTGGCCTCTGGAAACACCATATATTTT.

V usage is TRBV3-1 (or the pseudogene TRBV3-2) and J usage is TRBJ1-2, with D tentatively TRBD1 (5 bases). Germline values: CDR1 LGHDT, CDR2 YNNKEL (reference sequence). The CDR3 is 14 amino acids. The V and J ends lost 3 bases and 5 bases respectively, with 13 bases between them. Here the CDR3 DNA reads TGTGCCAGCAGCCAGAATTTGCAGGGTTATGGCTACACCTTC. Translating it yields CASSQNLQGYGYTF.

A single count supports this clone. The chain links TRBV5-6 to TRBJ1-6; 8 bases fit TRBD1. CDR3 length: 17 amino acids. The germline gives CDR1 SGHDT, CDR2 YYEEEE. The J segment lost 3 bases and the V segment lost 4 bases, leaving 9 bases of the junction unmatched. The chain's CDR3 is CASSSPGQALYNSPLHF. Written as DNA, the CDR3 is TGTGCCAGCAGCAGTCCGGGACAGGCCCTCTATAATTCACCCCTCCACTTT.

This chain joins TRBV7-9 and TRBJ1-1; a weak D match, TRBD1 (6 bases). V dropped 5 bases and J dropped 6 bases, with 31 bases sitting between them. There are 19 residues in the CDR3. CDR1 is SEHNR, CDR2 FQNEAQ, per germline (reference sequence). The CDR3 here is CASSQQLPMNRVPLSEAFF. The CDR3 region has the DNA TGTGCCAGCAGCCAGCAGCTCCCAATGAACAGGGTCCCCCTTTCTGAAGCTTTCTTT. Combining the CDR3 with reference TRBV7-9 and TRBJ1-1 gives the whole variable domain DTGVSQNPRHKITKRGQNVTFRCDPISEHNRLYWYRQTLGQGPEFLTYFQNEAQLEKSRLLSDRFSAERPKGSFSTLEIQRTEQGDSAMYLCASSQQLPMNRVPLSEAFFGQGTRLTVV.

The chain carries TRBV4-2 and TRBJ1-2, with 7 bases aligning to TRBD1. CDR1 and CDR2 (germline): LGHNA, YNFKEQ. The V segment lost 5 bases and the J segment 14 bases; nucleotides outside the gene matches: 14. The CDR3 covers 13 residues. As DNA, the CDR3 is TGTGCCAGCAGCAATCAGAGACAGGGAATCTCTACCTTC. Translated: CASSNQRQGISTF.

The chain is built from TRBV20-1 and TRBJ1-3; D remains unclear. V lost 3 bases, J lost 4 bases, and 4 bases lay in between. Germline V gene data show CDR1 as DFQATT and CDR2 as SNEGSKA (reference sequence). The CDR3 length is 11 residues. CDR3 amino acids: CSASAGNTIYF. Here the CDR3 DNA reads TGCAGTGCTAGTGCGGGAAACACCATATATTTT.

The V and J genes are TRBV6-2 or TRBV6-3 and TRBJ2-5; TRBD2 agrees at 8 bases. V shed 0 bases, J shed 4 bases, and the junction held 7 bases outside the gene matches. The CDR3 has 16 amino acids. Germline lookup yields CDR1 MNHEY and CDR2 SVGEGT. The CDR3 protein is CASSYSQRGLGETQYF. For the CDR3, the DNA is TGTGCCAGCAGTTACTCGCAGCGGGGGCTCGGAGAGACCCAGTACTTC.

This rearrangement joins TRBV6-4 to TRBJ1-1; 10 bases fit TRBD1. Germline values: CDR1 MRHNA, CDR2 SNTAGT. The CDR3 extends over 16 amino acids. Losses at the gene ends were 6 bases for V and 1 base for J; bases not matched to a gene: 8. CDR3 bases: TGTGCCAGCAGAGAGAGGACAGGGGGACAGAACACTGAAGCTTTCTTT. Protein sequence: CASRERTGGQNTEAFF.

V and J are TRBV3-1 (or the pseudogene TRBV3-2) and TRBJ1-4; 9 bases line up with TRBD1. Unmatched junction bases numbered 11, after V lost 4 bases and J lost 5 bases. The CDR3 runs 17 residues. Germline lookup yields CDR1 LGHDT and CDR2 YNNKEL (reference sequence). The CDR3 coding sequence is TGTGCCAGCAGCCCCGCTGACAGGGGGGAGCGAAATGAAAAACTGTTTTTT. As protein: CASSPADRGERNEKLFF.

V gene TRBV2 combines with J gene TRBJ1-1; TRBD1 is a possible D gene (5 bases). V was shortened by 6 bases and J by 6 bases, with 17 bases between the two germline ends. CDR1 and CDR2 from the germline V gene are SNHLY and FYNNEI. The CDR3 is 14 amino acids. The CDR3: CASRFARAGAEAFF. The CDR3 bases are TGTGCCAGCAGATTCGCCAGGGCCGGCGCTGAAGCTTTCTTT.

The rearrangement uses TRBV6-4 and TRBJ2-1; D is perhaps TRBD1 (6 bases). Trimming removed 5 bases at V and 10 bases at J, with 12 bases between. Per the germline V gene, CDR1 is MRHNA and CDR2 is SNTAGT. This CDR3 has 12 amino acids. In DNA, the CDR3 is TGTGCCAGCAGTCGTACAGGGAGCGAGCAGTTCTTC. This sequence encodes CASSRTGSEQFF.